One T cell receptor beta chain is described in this entry. This record belongs to a study of blood T cell repertoires in COVID-19. Clones were sequenced by immunoSEQ multiplex PCR, and TCRdb holds only the in-frame ones, with some missing. Here the sample spans under 150,000 clones, approximately 88% being singletons. CDR1 is GTSNPN, CDR2 SVGIG, per germline (reference sequence). This CDR3 has 13 amino acids. V lost 1 base to trimming and J lost 5 bases; unmatched junction nucleotides: 0. The clonotype originates from a young woman with acute COVID-19. Sequences were obtained from PBMCs or T cells enriched from blood (not recorded which). The J gene is TRBJ2-2, the V gene TRBV30; TRBD2 aligns across 8 bases. CDR3 in DNA: TGTGCCTGGAGTGCTAGCGGGACCGGGGAGCTGTTTTTT. It is translated as CAWSASGTGELFF.